This is a list of T cell receptor beta chains from one sample in a study of T cells in Graves' hyperthyroidism and ophthalmopathy. MiXCR was run by TCRdb on the multiplex PCR reads, yielding one entry per CDR3 protein. The sample lists around 500,000 distinct CDR3 sequences; about 14% were seen once. The source material was blood. These receptors were taken from a woman in her forties with Graves' hyperthyroidism. Each CDR3 is given without its conserved first and last residue. A D gene is named only where the DNA matches it firmly. Clone size is given for some rows only: seen once, a few or many times, or a class if the clone is expanded.

TRBV12-3/TRBV12-4 | NA | many | ASSLEGRGPAEQF
TRBV27 | NA | NA | ASSPRTVFSPEAF
TRBV12-3/TRBV12-4 | TRBD2 | many | ASRASGRSFGETQY
TRBV7-8 | NA | NA | ASAEQAYSNQPQH
TRBV29-1 | NA | NA | SVASAVNTGELF
TRBV2 | NA | many | ASSDLSSSNVLT
TRBV7-2 | TRBD2 | many | ASSTPLTSGTDTQY
TRBV6-5 | NA | many | ASSYSGQPQH
TRBV7-9 | NA | many | ASSQSGNNQPQH
TRBV18 | TRBD1 | many | ASSTNRGLGGEQY